This TCR beta chain was retrieved from a study of cytomegalovirus exposure and HLA in healthy donors. The CDR3 is 15 residues long. V trimming: 1 base; J trimming: 0 bases; junction bases outside the gene matches: 0. Germline-derived CDR1 and CDR2 are SGHRS and YFSETQ. Amplification used 60 Vbeta primers and 13 Jbeta primers. Clones were read by immunoSEQ multiplex PCR, and TCRdb kept only the in-frame ones, dropping some. This table has around 100,000 clones, 70% to 80% appearing once. The chain combines TRBV5-1 with TRBJ1-4; 7 bases agree with TRBD1. Sequencing was performed on PBMCs. This receptor was taken from a male donor in good health and CMV-seropositive. The CDR3 spells CASSLTGATNEKLFF. Here the CDR3 DNA reads TGCGCCAGCAGCTTGACAGGGGCAACTAATGAAAAACTGTTTTTT. Variable domain in full (rest from reference TRBV5-1 and TRBJ1-4): KAGVTQTPRYLIKTRGQQVTLSCSPISGHRSVSWYQQTPGQGLQFLFEYFSETQRNKGNFPGRFSGRQFSNSRSEMNVSTLELGDSALYLCASSLTGATNEKLFFGSGTQLSVL.